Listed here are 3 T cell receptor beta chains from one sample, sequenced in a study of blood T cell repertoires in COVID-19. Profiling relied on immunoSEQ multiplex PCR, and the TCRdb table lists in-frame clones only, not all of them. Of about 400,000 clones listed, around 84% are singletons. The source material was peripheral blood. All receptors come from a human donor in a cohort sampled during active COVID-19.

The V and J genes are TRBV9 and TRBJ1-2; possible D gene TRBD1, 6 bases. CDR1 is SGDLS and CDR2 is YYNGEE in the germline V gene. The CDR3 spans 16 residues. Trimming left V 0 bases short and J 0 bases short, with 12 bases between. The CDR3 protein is CASSVATGRANYGYTF. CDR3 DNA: TGTGCCAGCAGCGTAGCTACAGGGAGAGCTAACTATGGCTACACCTTC.

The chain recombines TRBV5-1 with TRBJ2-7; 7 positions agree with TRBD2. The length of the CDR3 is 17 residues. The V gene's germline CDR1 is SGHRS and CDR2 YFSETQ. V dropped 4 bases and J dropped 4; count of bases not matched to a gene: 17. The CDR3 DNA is TGCGCCAGCAGCCCGGGACTAAGGAACCGAGGGGATTACGAGCAGTACTTC. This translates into CASSPGLRNRGDYEQYF.

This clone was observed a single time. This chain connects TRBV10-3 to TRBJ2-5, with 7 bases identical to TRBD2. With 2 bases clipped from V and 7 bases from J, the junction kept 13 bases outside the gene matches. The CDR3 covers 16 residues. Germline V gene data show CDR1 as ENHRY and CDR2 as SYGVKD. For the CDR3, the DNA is TGTGCCATCAGTGAGAGGCGGGACTACGGGCTTGGGACCCAGTACTTC. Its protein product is CAISERRDYGLGTQYF.